This TCR beta chain originates from a study of blood T cells in healthy people across ages. This clonotype was seen more than once but under ten times. Then a second PCR, running roughly 6 to 11 cycles, was carried out with a sample-barcoded 5' primer and a J-beta primer mix. TCRdb used MiXCR to reprocess the 5' RACE reads, holding one entry per CDR3 protein. The sample shows 450,000 to 600,000 distinct CDR3 sequences, around 27% of them seen only once. Germline lookup yields CDR1 MGHRA and CDR2 YSYEKL. The CDR3 consists of 17 residues. V lost 2 bases and J 4 bases, leaving 17 bases between the germline ends. This sample also belongs to another study, concerning T cells of mothers and their children.

V usage is TRBV4-1 and J usage is TRBJ1-4; TRBD1 is a possible D gene (5 bases). This receptor was identified in a boy aged 2-9 years in good health. Specimen: blood. CDR3 bases: TGCGCCAGCAGCCAACCCCGGGGGGGGGGAATTAATGAAAAACTGTTTTTT. This encodes CASSQPRGGGINEKLFF.